One sample yielded the 13 T cell receptor beta chains listed below, sequenced in a study of blood T cell repertoires in COVID-19. Assay used: immunoSEQ multiplex PCR; TCRdb lists only in-frame clones, some missing. The table has approximately 210,000 clones, roughly 87% seen once; the top ten hold 2% to 2.5%. The sample was PBMCs or T cells enriched from blood (not recorded which). Source of these receptors: a woman between 25 and 40 years old who had recovered from COVID-19.

This chain connects TRBV27 to TRBJ1-2; no reliable D call. This CDR3 has 13 amino acids. The V and J ends lost 5 bases and 1 base respectively, with 8 bases between them. Germline V gives CDR1 MNHEY, CDR2 SMNVEV (reference sequence). CDR3 coding DNA: TGTGCCAGCAGTCCCCACAATAACTATGGCTACACCTTC. Residues: CASSPHNNYGYTF.

This chain uses TRBV19 with TRBJ1-2; 10 nucleotides align to TRBD1. Germline V gene sequence: CDR1 LNHDA, CDR2 SQIVND (reference sequence). This CDR3 contains 15 residues. The junction had 7 bases not matched to a gene; V was cut back by 6 bases and J by 3 bases. The CDR3 spells CASRDDRGRDYGYTF. The CDR3 bases are TGTGCCAGTAGAGATGACAGGGGGCGCGACTATGGCTACACCTTC.

The V call is TRBV3-1 (or the pseudogene TRBV3-2), the J call TRBJ2-5, with 8 bases matching TRBD1. This CDR3 has 17 residues. The V and J ends lost 3 bases and 1 base, in that order; junction bases with no gene match: 10. The germline gives CDR1 LGHDT, CDR2 YNNKEL (reference sequence). CDR3 sequence (DNA): TGTGCCAGCAGCCAGGGCGACAGGGGTACAATCCAAGAGACCCAGTACTTC. It encodes CASSQGDRGTIQETQYF.

The chain combines TRBV29-1 with TRBJ2-2; possible D gene TRBD2, 5 bases. This CDR3 is 14 amino acids long. Germline V gene data show CDR1 as SQVTM and CDR2 as ANQGSEA. Trimming pared 3 bases from V and 7 bases from J, leaving 15 bases between. As DNA, the CDR3 is TGCAGCGTTGAGCGGGCAACGGACGGCGGGGAGCTGTTTTTT. It encodes CSVERATDGGELFF.

The V call is TRBV19, the J call TRBJ2-7; 7 positions match TRBD1. This CDR3 has 15 amino acids. Germline CDR1 and CDR2: LNHDA and SQIVND (reference sequence). V lost 8 bases to trimming and J lost 5 bases; unmatched junction nucleotides: 15. The CDR3 protein is CASRLLGTVDHEQYF. CDR3 bases: TGTGCCAGTCGATTGTTGGGGACAGTAGACCACGAGCAGTACTTC. The full variable domain, rest sourced from reference TRBV19 and TRBJ2-7, is DGGITQSPKYLFRKEGQNVTLSCEQNLNHDAMYWYRQDPGQGLRLIYYSQIVNDFQKGDIAEGYSVSREKKESFPLTVTSAQKNPTAFYLCASRLLGTVDHEQYFGPGTRLTVT.

The chain is built from TRBV6-2 or TRBV6-3 and TRBJ2-7; no definite D call. The V end was cut by 0 bases, the J end by 5 bases, with 17 bases between. CDR1 and CDR2 (germline): MNHEY, SVGEGT. The CDR3 is 16 residues long. The CDR3 DNA follows: TGTGCCAGCAGTTACTCGACCCCTACACTGGGCGACGAGCAGTACTTC. Protein product: CASSYSTPTLGDEQYF.

The chain links TRBV11-3 to TRBJ1-4; 9 positions match TRBD1. CDR1 and CDR2 from the germline V gene are SGHNT and YENEEA. The junction had 10 bases not matched to a gene; V was cut back by 1 base and J by 7 bases. The CDR3 length is 17 residues. CDR3 residues: CASSLGTGASLGEKLFF. The CDR3 bases are TGTGCCAGCAGCTTAGGGACAGGGGCGTCGCTGGGTGAAAAACTGTTTTTT.

V is TRBV27 and J is TRBJ1-5; D unclear. The CDR3 runs 14 residues. Trimming stripped 3 bases from V and 5 bases from J, with 11 bases between. The germline gives CDR1 MNHEY, CDR2 SMNVEV (reference sequence). The CDR3 DNA sequence: TGTGCCAGCAGTTTGAGGGTCACCCATCAGCCCCAGCATTTT. Its translation: CASSLRVTHQPQHF.

DNA for the CDR3: TGTGCCAGCAGCGACGGGACTAGCGGGTACAATGAGCAGTTCTTC. It specifies CASSDGTSGYNEQFF. The V call is TRBV9, the J call TRBJ2-1, with 12 nucleotides matching TRBD2. The CDR3 spans 15 residues. CDR1 and CDR2 from the germline V gene are SGDLS and YYNGEE. V lost 3 bases, J lost 4 bases, and 2 bases stayed unmatched. The full variable domain, completed using reference TRBV9 and TRBJ2-1, is DSGVTQTPKHLITATGQRVTLRCSPRSGDLSVYWYQQSLDQGLQFLIQYYNGEERAKGNILERFSAQQFPDLHSELNLSSLELGDSALYFCASSDGTSGYNEQFFGPGTRLTVL.

J is TRBJ1-6 and V is TRBV7-2; TRBD1 might be the D (6 bases). The CDR3 is 15 residues long. Germline CDR1 reads SGHTA; CDR2 reads FQGNSA. Trimming took off 4 bases at V and 10 bases at J, with 17 bases between the two ends. The CDR3 DNA reads TGTGCCAGCAGCTCCAGGACAGCCGTCAACTCACCCCTCCACTTT. It encodes CASSSRTAVNSPLHF.

The V call is TRBV12-3 or TRBV12-4, the J call TRBJ2-3; D might be TRBD2 (6 bases). The CDR3 totals 13 residues. V was trimmed by 10 bases and J by 2 bases, leaving 13 bases between them. CDR3 sequence: CATRDGVTDTQYF. In DNA, the CDR3 is TGTGCCACGCGGGACGGAGTCACAGATACGCAGTATTTT.

The chain recombines TRBV5-1 with TRBJ2-2, with D perhaps matching TRBD2 (7 bases). The CDR3 totals 16 residues. Looked up from germline, CDR1 is SGHRS and CDR2 is YFSETQ. The V gene lost 1 base and the J gene lost 3 bases, with 13 bases spanning the gap. CDR3 nucleotides: TGCGCCAGCAGCTTGACGGGGGGCTGGGACACCGGGGAGCTGTTTTTT. Translation gives CASSLTGGWDTGELFF.

The chain links TRBV6-5 to TRBJ1-2; D call uncertain. Trimming took off 0 bases at V and 2 bases at J, with 10 bases between the two ends. This CDR3 region has 15 residues. The germline CDR1 and CDR2 sequences are MNHEY and SVGAGI. CDR3 amino acids: CASSYSGVTNYGYTF. For the CDR3, the DNA is TGTGCCAGCAGTTACTCCGGGGTGACGAACTATGGCTACACCTTC.